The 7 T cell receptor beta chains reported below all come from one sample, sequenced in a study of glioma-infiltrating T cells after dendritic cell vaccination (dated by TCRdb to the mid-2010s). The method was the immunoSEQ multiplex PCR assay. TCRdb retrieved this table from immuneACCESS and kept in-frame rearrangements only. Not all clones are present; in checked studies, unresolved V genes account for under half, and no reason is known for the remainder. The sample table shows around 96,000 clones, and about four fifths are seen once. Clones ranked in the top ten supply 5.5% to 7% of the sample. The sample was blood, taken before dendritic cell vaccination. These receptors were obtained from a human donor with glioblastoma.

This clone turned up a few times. CDR3 bases: TGTGCCAGCAGTGAAGCGTGGCCAGGAACCTACGAGCAGTACTTC. It encodes CASSEAWPGTYEQYF. The J gene is TRBJ2-7, the V gene TRBV2; D call uncertain. Per the germline V gene, CDR1 is SNHLY and CDR2 is FYNNEI. With 0 bases removed from V and 2 bases from J, the gap between germline ends came to 11 bases. The CDR3 loop spans 15 amino acids.

CDR3: CASSKGLVQETQYF. DNA for the CDR3: TGTGCCAGCAGCAAGGGACTAGTTCAAGAGACCCAGTACTTC. The chain links TRBV4-2 to TRBJ2-5, with 8 nucleotides matching TRBD2. The V segment lost 5 bases and the J segment 2 bases; nucleotides outside the gene matches: 4. Germline V gene data show CDR1 as LGHNA and CDR2 as YNFKEQ. The CDR3 has 14 amino acids.

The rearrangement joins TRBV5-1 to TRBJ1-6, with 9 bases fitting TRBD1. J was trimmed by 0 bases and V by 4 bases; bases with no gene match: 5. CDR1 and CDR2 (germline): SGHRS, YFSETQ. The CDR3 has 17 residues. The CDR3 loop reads CASSHGTGYSYNSPLHF. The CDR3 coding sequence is TGCGCCAGCAGCCACGGGACAGGGTACTCCTATAATTCACCCCTCCACTTT.

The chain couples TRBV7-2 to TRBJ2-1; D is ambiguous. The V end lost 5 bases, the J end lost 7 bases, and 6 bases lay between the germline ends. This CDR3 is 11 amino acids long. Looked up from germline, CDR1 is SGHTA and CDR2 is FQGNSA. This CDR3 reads CASSRQNEQFF. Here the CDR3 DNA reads TGTGCCAGCAGCCGCCAGAATGAGCAGTTCTTC.

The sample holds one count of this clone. CDR3: CASSEIGEYYYGYTF. The CDR3, as DNA: TGTGCCAGCAGTGAAATCGGGGAATACTACTATGGCTACACCTTC. The chain uses TRBV6-1 and TRBJ1-2, with no clear D. Deletions cut 2 bases from V and 3 bases from J, with 13 bases between. There are 15 residues in the CDR3. CDR1 and CDR2 from the germline V gene are MNHNS and SASEGT.

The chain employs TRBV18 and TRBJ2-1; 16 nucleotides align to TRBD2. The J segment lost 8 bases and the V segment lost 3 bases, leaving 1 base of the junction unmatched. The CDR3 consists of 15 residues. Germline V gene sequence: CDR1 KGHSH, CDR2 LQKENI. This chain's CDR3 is CASSPGLAGGDEQFF. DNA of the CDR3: TGTGCCAGCTCACCGGGACTAGCGGGGGGGGATGAGCAGTTCTTC.

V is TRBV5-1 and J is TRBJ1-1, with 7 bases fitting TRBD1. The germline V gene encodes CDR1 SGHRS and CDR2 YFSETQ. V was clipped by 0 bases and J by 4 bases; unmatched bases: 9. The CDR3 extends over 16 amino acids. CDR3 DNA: TGCGCCAGCAGCTTGGATCAGGACAGGCGGCGCACTGAAGCTTTCTTT. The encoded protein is CASSLDQDRRRTEAFF.